A selection of T cell receptor beta chains follows, all from one sample in a study of beta chain features in type 1 diabetes. The repertoire was sequenced with immunoSEQ multiplex PCR; TCRdb's copy has only in-frame clones and lacks some. The sample lists under 450,000 clones; roughly 13% were seen once. Input material: naive CD4+ T cells from blood. The source is a man aged 30 to 45 in good health. The conserved cysteine and the conserved F or W are not part of the CDR3 here. Each record gives: clone size, J gene, V gene, CDR3 protein. Rows give clone size only sometimes, using once, few, many, or a class for an expanded clone.

few,TRBJ2-3,TRBV7-8,ASTLTDTQY
.,TRBJ2-3,TRBV7-3,ASSLTSLASDTQY
.,TRBJ2-3,TRBV27,ASSTLAGEDTQY
.,TRBJ2-5,TRBV19,ASSPLQGTGEQETQY
many,TRBJ2-4,TRBV7-9,ASSFPGTGKNIQY
few,TRBJ2-7,TRBV18,ASSFDLSYEQY
few,TRBJ1-1,TRBV29-1,SVGGGEGTEAF
.,TRBJ1-2,TRBV20-1,SARDPDYYT
.,TRBJ2-3,TRBV7-9,ASSLEGLFTDTQY
.,TRBJ2-3,TRBV9,ASSVAPRTDTQY
.,TRBJ2-1,TRBV4-3,ASSLESYNEQF
few,TRBJ2-7,TRBV6-5,ASSQRRGEQY
.,TRBJ2-1,TRBV9,ASSVVGSSGEQF
.,TRBJ2-5,TRBV4-3,ASSQDGQSGGSGETQY
few,TRBJ1-3,TRBV4-1,ASSQEYRENTIY
.,TRBJ2-5,TRBV11-2,ASSLGSGQETQY